The clone carrying this T cell receptor beta chain was seen only a few times. The antigen remains undetermined. This entry belongs to a study of CD8 T cells in ankylosing spondylitis. Trimming removed 8 bases from V and 10 bases from J, with 24 bases in between. The CDR3 is made up of 15 amino acids. The germline CDR1 and CDR2 sequences are MNHNS and SASEGT. Making use of molecular barcodes, quantitative 5'-RACE generated TCR beta libraries. In TCRdb, the 5' RACE reads were re-called with MiXCR into one record per CDR3 protein. The sample includes approximately 550,000 distinct CDR3 sequences, roughly an eighth of them seen just once. Study-level results: Disease-linked clones proved CD8+ and comparatively uncommon in peripheral blood. It was reported that disease-linked clones were significantly enriched in matched ankylosing spondylitis synovial fluid. Some of these motif variants have turned up before, in reports on reactive arthritis synovial fluid and blood. A motif in TCR beta, a set of roughly eight highly homologous variants, appeared characteristic of ankylosing spondylitis blood.

This clonotype was sampled from a male donor with ankylosing spondylitis. The chain employs TRBV6-1 and TRBJ2-1; perhaps TRBD1 as D (6 bases). The material sequenced was blood, either unsorted or a sorted T cell fraction (not recorded which). CDR3 protein: CASAQRGTPGAEQFF. The CDR3 DNA sequence: TGTGCCAGCGCACAAAGGGGGACACCCGGTGCAGAGCAGTTCTTC.